Below are 23 T cell receptor beta chains sequenced from a single sample in a study of glioma-infiltrating T cells after dendritic cell vaccination. Indicated time point: after dendritic cell vaccination, including at tumor progression/relapse. Measured with immunoSEQ multiplex PCR; TCRdb has only the in-frame clones, and not every one. The sample records approximately 62,000 clones, around nine tenths being singletons. This sample comprised blood, obtained after dendritic cell vaccination. Receptors were obtained from a human donor with glioblastoma.

The table lists this clone with a count of one. This chain uses TRBV5-1 with TRBJ1-3; 11 bases agree with TRBD1. This CDR3 region has 16 residues. Unmatched junction bases numbered 4, after V lost 4 bases and J lost 1 base. Germline lookup yields CDR1 SGHRS and CDR2 YFSETQ. CDR3 sequence reads: CASSRTGGTSGNTIYF. Here the CDR3 DNA reads TGCGCCAGCAGCAGGACAGGGGGCACTTCTGGAAACACCATATATTTT.

This chain uses TRBV4-3 with TRBJ1-1, with D hard to call. This CDR3 is built from 15 residues. CDR1 and CDR2 from the germline V gene are LGHNA and YSLEER. Trimming stripped 0 bases from V and 7 bases from J, with 15 bases between. As DNA, the CDR3 is TGCGCCAGCAGCCAAGATCTAGGTAGAGGGTATGAAGCTTTCTTT. It encodes CASSQDLGRGYEAFF.

This clone occurred a few times. This sequence joins TRBV6-5 and TRBJ1-1; TRBD1 is a possible D gene (5 bases). CDR3 length: 14 residues. V was clipped by 4 bases and J by 5 bases, with 14 bases between them. Germline V gene sequence: CDR1 MNHEY, CDR2 SVGAGI. The CDR3 sequence is CASSSSGGGTEAFF. In DNA form, the CDR3 reads TGTGCCAGCAGTTCCTCCGGGGGGGGGACTGAAGCTTTCTTT.

This chain joins TRBV19 and TRBJ2-7; TRBD2 might be the D (6 bases). Germline V gene sequence: CDR1 LNHDA, CDR2 SQIVND (reference sequence). V lost 4 bases and J lost 3, with 13 bases in between. The CDR3 spans 14 residues. The CDR3 DNA sequence: TGTGCCAGTAGTACGGGACGGACTAACTACGAGCAGTACTTC. Protein product: CASSTGRTNYEQYF.

DNA of the CDR3: TGCGCCAGCAGCTTGGCCCTAGGACAGGGTGATACGCAGTATTTT. It translates to CASSLALGQGDTQYF. This chain joins TRBV5-1 and TRBJ2-3, with TRBD1 identical over 8 bases. The CDR3 contains 15 residues. Germline values: CDR1 SGHRS, CDR2 YFSETQ. J lost 6 bases, V lost 0 bases, and 6 bases had no gene match.

The V and J genes are TRBV7-9 and TRBJ2-3; TRBD2 aligns across 12 bases. Germline values: CDR1 SEHNR, CDR2 FQNEAQ (reference sequence). This CDR3 contains 18 residues. J was trimmed by 5 bases and V by 2 bases; bases with no gene match: 11. The CDR3 region is CASSLPLRLAGVKDTQYF. For the CDR3, the DNA is TGTGCCAGCAGCTTACCGTTGCGACTAGCGGGAGTAAAAGATACGCAGTATTTT.

The chain carries TRBV5-1 and TRBJ2-5, with 10 bases that match TRBD1. Germline V gene data show CDR1 as SGHRS and CDR2 as YFSETQ. The CDR3 spans 14 residues. Losses at the gene ends were 5 bases for V and 5 bases for J; bases not matched to a gene: 6. The CDR3 region has the DNA TGCGCCAGCAGTTGGGACAGGGGAACTGAGACCCAGTACTTC. Translated, it gives CASSWDRGTETQYF.

This chain connects TRBV7-2 to TRBJ2-5; 12 positions match TRBD2. The CDR3 covers 15 residues. Trimming cost V 3 bases and J 4 bases; bases outside gene matches: 3. CDR1 SGHTA and CDR2 FQGNSA come from the germline V gene. The chain's CDR3 is CASSLGGLAGETQYF. In DNA, the CDR3 is TGTGCCAGCAGCTTGGGGGGACTAGCGGGAGAGACCCAGTACTTC. The full variable domain, rest sourced from reference TRBV7-2 and TRBJ2-5, is GAGVSQSPSNKVTEKGKDVELRCDPISGHTALYWYRQSLGQGLEFLIYFQGNSAPDKSGLPSDRFSAERTGGSVSTLTIQRTQQEDSAVYLCASSLGGLAGETQYFGPGTRLLVL.

V is TRBV6-5 and J is TRBJ2-5, with D unresolved. The CDR3 length is 12 residues. Trimming cost V 7 bases and J 4 bases, with 10 bases left between them. Germline CDR1 and CDR2: MNHEY and SVGAGI. The CDR3 DNA sequence: TGTGCCAGCAAACGCCGAGGAGAGACCCAGTACTTC. Its translation: CASKRRGETQYF.

The chain is built from TRBV9 and TRBJ2-1; 9 nucleotides agree with TRBD2. Germline CDR1 is SGDLS and CDR2 is YYNGEE. Unmatched junction bases numbered 9, after V lost 3 bases and J lost 8 bases. The CDR3 totals 15 residues. CDR3 nucleotides: TGTGCCAGCAGCGCCCACTGGGTAGCGGGAGATGAGCAGTTCTTC. Protein: CASSAHWVAGDEQFF.

The V call is TRBV30, the J call TRBJ2-3; the match to TRBD1 covers 7 bases. The ends lost 7 bases at V and 4 bases at J; junction bases unmatched: 5. The CDR3 sequence is 12 residues long. Per the germline V gene, CDR1 is GTSNPN and CDR2 is SVGIG (reference sequence). CDR3 DNA sequence: TGTGCCTTTGACAGGGTCGCAGATACGCAGTATTTT. It codes for CAFDRVADTQYF. Complete variable domain (other parts from reference TRBV30 and TRBJ2-3): SQTIHQWPATLVQPVGSPLSLECTVEGTSNPNLYWYRQAAGRGLQLLFYSVGIGQISSEVPQNLSASRPQDRQFILSSKKLLLSDSGFYLCAFDRVADTQYFGPGTRLTVL.

The V and J genes are TRBV11-2 and TRBJ1-6, with TRBD1 matching 7 bases. CDR1 is SGHAT and CDR2 is FQNNGV in the germline V gene. The CDR3 has 17 amino acids. J was trimmed by 9 bases and V by 6 bases; bases with no gene match: 17. In DNA form, the CDR3 reads TGTGCCAGCAGTTTTACTACAGGGGCGCGGATGGGTTCACCCCTCCACTTT. Protein sequence: CASSFTTGARMGSPLHF. Full variable domain (rest looked up from reference TRBV11-2 and TRBJ1-6): EAGVAQSPRYKIIEKRQSVAFWCNPISGHATLYWYQQILGQGPKLLIQFQNNGVVDDSQLPKDRFSAERLKGVDSTLKIQPAKLEDSAVYLCASSFTTGARMGSPLHFGNGTRLTVT.

The rearrangement joins TRBV6-5 to TRBJ2-7; TRBD1 might be the D (5 bases). The V end was cut by 6 bases, the J end by 2 bases, with 8 bases between. This CDR3 has 12 residues. Per the germline V gene, CDR1 is MNHEY and CDR2 is SVGAGI. CDR3 DNA: TGTGCCAGCAGGAACAGGCCCTACGAGCAGTACTTC. This encodes CASRNRPYEQYF.

The rearrangement uses TRBV5-1 and TRBJ2-1; the D gene is possibly TRBD1 (5 bases). Germline assignment: CDR1 SGHRS and CDR2 YFSETQ. The CDR3 covers 14 residues. Between the trimmed V and J ends, which lost 0 bases and 7 bases, there was a span of 11 bases. The CDR3 protein is CASSLEPGMNEQFF. CDR3 in DNA: TGCGCCAGCAGCTTGGAGCCAGGGATGAATGAGCAGTTCTTC. The entire variable domain, with the rest obtained from reference TRBV5-1 and TRBJ2-1, is as follows: KAGVTQTPRYLIKTRGQQVTLSCSPISGHRSVSWYQQTPGQGLQFLFEYFSETQRNKGNFPGRFSGRQFSNSRSEMNVSTLELGDSALYLCASSLEPGMNEQFFGPGTRLTVL.

Notes on this clone: The junction departs from the called germline gene at one end, perhaps through a read error. The same CDR3 also results from other DNA sequences found in this sample. The rearrangement uses TRBV19 and TRBJ2-2; D is perhaps TRBD2 (5 bases). CDR1 and CDR2 from the germline V gene are LNHDA and SQIVND (reference sequence). The CDR3 runs 16 residues. CDR3 sequence: CASSRLRTGYTGELFF. In DNA, the CDR3 is TGTGCCAGTAGTAGACTCAGGACGGGATACACCGGAGAGCTGTTTTTT.

CDR3: CASSIGNEQFF. The CDR3 coding sequence is TGTGCCAGTAGTATCGGCAATGAGCAGTTCTTC. The V and J genes are TRBV19 and TRBJ2-1, with D unresolved. Trimming removed 3 bases from V and 6 bases from J, with 3 bases in between. CDR3 size: 11 residues. Per germline, CDR1 LNHDA and CDR2 SQIVND (reference sequence).

The chain has TRBV6-6 and TRBJ1-1; D perhaps matches TRBD1 (5 bases). V lost 6 bases and J lost 4, with 18 bases in between. This CDR3 has 15 residues. The germline CDR1 and CDR2 sequences are MNHNY and SVGAGI (reference sequence). The DNA for the CDR3 is TGTGCCAGCAGCACTACGGGCAGGGTTAGCACTGAAGCTTTCTTT. This codes for CASSTTGRVSTEAFF.

The gene calls are TRBV5-1 and TRBJ2-7; 8 nucleotides align to TRBD2. Germline CDR1 SGHRS, CDR2 YFSETQ. This CDR3 spans 13 amino acids. V dropped 3 bases and J dropped 4; count of bases not matched to a gene: 3. The CDR3 spells CASSSGGLYEQYF. CDR3 bases: TGCGCCAGCAGCTCGGGGGGGTTGTACGAGCAGTACTTC.

The V call is TRBV18, the J call TRBJ1-1, with 7 nucleotides matching TRBD1. Germline V gene data show CDR1 as KGHSH and CDR2 as LQKENI. The CDR3 extends over 14 amino acids. V lost 5 bases, J lost 8 bases, and 11 bases stayed unmatched. The CDR3 DNA sequence: TGTGCCAGCTCAGTGGACAGGCCCTATGGGGAAGCTTTCTTT. Translation: CASSVDRPYGEAFF. Full variable domain (missing parts from reference TRBV18 and TRBJ1-1): NAGVMQNPRHLVRRRGQEARLRCSPMKGHSHVYWYRQLPEEGLKFMVYLQKENIIDESGMPKERFSAEFPKEGPSILRIQQVVRGDSAAYFCASSVDRPYGEAFFGQGTRLTVV.

V is TRBV30 and J is TRBJ1-2, with D unclear. The CDR3 runs 13 residues. Germline CDR1 and CDR2: GTSNPN and SVGIG (reference sequence). The V end was cut by 0 bases, the J end by 6 bases, with 11 bases between. CDR3 loop: CAWSVRGGNGYTF. CDR3 nucleotide sequence: TGTGCCTGGAGTGTACGGGGAGGGAATGGCTACACCTTC.

The gene calls are TRBV5-1 and TRBJ1-1; unclear D gene. The CDR3 length is 14 residues. V was cut by 3 bases and J by 0 bases, with 9 bases left in between. The germline CDR1 and CDR2 sequences are SGHRS and YFSETQ. The DNA for the CDR3 is TGCGCCAGCAGCTCCATGGCGGTGAACACTGAAGCTTTCTTT. Residues: CASSSMAVNTEAFF.

The chain links TRBV18 to TRBJ1-2; the D is unclear. Germline V CDR1 and CDR2: KGHSH, LQKENI. The CDR3 spans 15 residues. The ends were cut back, 0 bases at V and 1 base at J, with 9 bases in the middle. The CDR3, as DNA: TGTGCCAGCTCACCACCCGCGGGGATTAACTATGGCTACACCTTC. It encodes CASSPPAGINYGYTF. Full variable domain (outside the CDR3, taken from reference TRBV18 and TRBJ1-2): NAGVMQNPRHLVRRRGQEARLRCSPMKGHSHVYWYRQLPEEGLKFMVYLQKENIIDESGMPKERFSAEFPKEGPSILRIQQVVRGDSAAYFCASSPPAGINYGYTFGSGTRLTVV.

This chain joins TRBV6-1 and TRBJ1-2, with 7 bases identical to TRBD1. The CDR3 covers 13 residues. J gave up 6 bases and V 8 bases, and 9 bases lay outside the gene matches. Germline CDR1 is MNHNS and CDR2 is SASEGT. CDR3 nucleotides: TGTGCCAGCGGTCCCTTTAGGGGGCATGGCTACACCTTC. Amino acids: CASGPFRGHGYTF.